This record looks at one T cell receptor beta chain sequence and its context. The antigen remains unidentified. This record comes from a study of cytomegalovirus exposure and HLA in healthy donors. The primer mix had 60 Vbeta and 13 Jbeta primers. Some clones are missing from TCRdb's copy, which holds only in-frame ones; the method was immunoSEQ multiplex PCR. The table has approximately 120,000 clones, 74% seen once; the top ten hold about 2%. Findings of the study overall: A prior analysis recorded that most TCR beta V segments were productive about 90% or about 30% of the time.

Trimming removed 8 bases from V and 7 bases from J; junction bases left unmatched: 3. Germline V gene lookup returns CDR1 SNHLY and CDR2 FYNNEI. The CDR3 has 12 residues. The chain employs TRBV2 and TRBJ2-2; 8 bases fit TRBD2. The sequenced sample consisted of PBMCs. The clonotype comes from a human donor in good health. The CDR3 loop is CASVGRGGELFF. The CDR3 DNA reads as TGTGCCAGCGTCGGGAGGGGCGGGGAGCTGTTTTTT.